This TCR beta chain was observed in a study of T cells in Graves' hyperthyroidism and ophthalmopathy. V gave up 3 bases and J gave up 4 bases, with 10 bases separating them. Germline loops: CDR1 MDHEN, CDR2 SYDVKM. The CDR3 sequence is 14 residues long. From RNA transcripts, TCR beta CDR3 regions were amplified. TCR CDR3 regions were first amplified by RT-PCR with HTBI primers. From the multiplex PCR reads, TCRdb called clonotypes with MiXCR, one entry per CDR3 protein. The repertoire includes 300,000 to 350,000 distinct CDR3 sequences, 16% of them detected once, and approximately 35% sits in the top ten. This clonotype was recorded at least ten times.

The sequencing input was blood. This TCR was recovered from a man aged 25 to 45 with Graves' hyperthyroidism. The V call is TRBV28, the J call TRBJ1-3, with a weak D call TRBD1 (6 bases). DNA for the CDR3: TGTGCCAGCAGTTTGGCGGACAGAGGAAACACCATATATTTT. Residues: CASSLADRGNTIYF.